The 16 T cell receptor beta chains below all came from one sample that was sequenced in a study of blood T cell repertoires in COVID-19. The protocol was immunoSEQ multiplex PCR, while the TCRdb copy is restricted to in-frame clones and leaves out a portion. Of hundreds of thousands of clones listed, more than 90% are singletons. The sequenced material came from PBMCs or T cells enriched from blood (not recorded which). These receptors all stem from a man in his 60s who had recovered from COVID-19.

V is TRBV5-1 and J is TRBJ2-2, with 7 bases lining up with TRBD1. CDR3 length: 18 amino acids. Germline loops: CDR1 SGHRS, CDR2 YFSETQ. Unmatched junction bases numbered 20, after V lost 4 bases and J lost 8 bases. The CDR3 nucleotides read TGCGCCAGCAGCCTTCGACAGGGTAGGACTGGTGCACCTGGGGAGCTGTTTTTT. This translates into CASSLRQGRTGAPGELFF.

The chain employs TRBV5-4 and TRBJ2-7; TRBD2 matches 14 bases. This CDR3 is 17 amino acids long. Trimming removed 4 bases from V and 2 bases from J; junction bases left unmatched: 8. The germline V gene encodes CDR1 SGHNT and CDR2 YYREEE (reference sequence). The CDR3 spells CASSEPGTSGGAYEQYF. The CDR3 DNA sequence: TGTGCCAGCAGCGAGCCCGGGACTAGCGGGGGTGCCTACGAGCAGTACTTC.

In the case of this clone: This same CDR3 is encoded by further DNA sequences in the sample. This chain uses TRBV7-9 with TRBJ1-1, with 7 bases fitting TRBD1. Trimming at V came to 6 bases and at J to 4 bases, leaving 8 bases not matched to a gene. Germline V gives CDR1 SEHNR, CDR2 FQNEAQ (reference sequence). This CDR3 contains 14 residues. The CDR3 DNA follows: TGTGCCAGCAGTCAAGGGGGCGATGGCACTGAAGCTTTCTTT. This codes for CASSQGGDGTEAFF.

The V call is TRBV3-1 (or the pseudogene TRBV3-2), the J call TRBJ2-5, with D possibly being TRBD1 (6 bases). Trimming took 3 bases from V and 5 from J, leaving 13 bases between them. Per the germline V gene, CDR1 is LGHDT and CDR2 is YNNKEL (reference sequence). The CDR3 covers 14 residues. CDR3 protein: CASSQGAPRETQYF. The CDR3 nucleotides read TGTGCCAGCAGCCAGGGGGCGCCCCGGGAGACCCAGTACTTC.

The CDR3 DNA is TGTGCCAGCAGCGAAGGACAGGCCCTAACTGGAAACACCATATATTTT. It translates to CASSEGQALTGNTIYF. V usage is TRBV11-2 and J usage is TRBJ1-3; TRBD1 matches 7 bases. Germline V CDR1 and CDR2: SGHAT, FQNNGV. The CDR3 loop spans 16 amino acids. Losses at the gene ends were 5 bases for V and 2 bases for J; bases not matched to a gene: 9.

V is TRBV7-3 and J is TRBJ2-2; TRBD1 agrees at 8 bases. V was clipped by 5 bases and J by 1 base; unmatched bases: 3. CDR1 is SGHTA and CDR2 is FQGTGA in the germline V gene. The CDR3 is made up of 15 amino acids. The CDR3 protein is CASSVGQGNTGELFF. For the CDR3, the DNA is TGTGCCAGCAGCGTCGGACAGGGGAACACCGGGGAGCTGTTTTTT.

The V gene is TRBV7-9, the J gene TRBJ1-2, with D possibly being TRBD1 (6 bases). The CDR3 extends over 15 amino acids. V dropped 2 bases and J dropped 6 bases, with 16 bases sitting between them. CDR1 and CDR2 from the germline V gene are SEHNR and FQNEAQ (reference sequence). The CDR3 sequence is CASSLTIQGPNGYTF. The CDR3 region has the DNA TGTGCCAGCAGCTTAACCATACAGGGACCAAATGGCTACACCTTC.

This rearrangement joins TRBV11-3 to TRBJ1-1, with D perhaps TRBD1 (6 bases). The CDR3 loop spans 12 amino acids. Germline-derived CDR1 and CDR2 are SGHNT and YENEEA. The V gene lost 3 bases and the J gene lost 7 bases, with 9 bases spanning the gap. CDR3 sequence (DNA): TGTGCCAGCAGCTTGCTACAGGGTGAAGCTTTCTTT. Translating it yields CASSLLQGEAFF. Supplemented by reference TRBV11-3 and TRBJ1-1, the full variable domain reads EAGVVQSPRYKIIEKKQPVAFWCNPISGHNTLYWYLQNLGQGPELLIRYENEEAVDDSQLPKDRFSAERLKGVDSTLKIQPAELGDSAVYLCASSLLQGEAFFGQGTRLTVV.

The chain is built from TRBV6-5 and TRBJ1-1, with D possibly TRBD1 on 6 matching bases. Trimming cost V 6 bases and J 5 bases, with 19 bases left between them. The germline gives CDR1 MNHEY, CDR2 SVGAGI. CDR3 length: 15 residues. CDR3 region: CASSQDRLRNTEAFF. DNA for the CDR3: TGTGCCAGCAGCCAAGACAGGCTCAGGAATACTGAAGCTTTCTTT.

This chain connects TRBV19 to TRBJ2-1, with TRBD2 matching over 14 bases. The V gene end was trimmed by 5 bases and the J gene end by 5 bases; junction bases not matched to a gene: 5. The CDR3 sequence is 16 residues long. Germline loops: CDR1 LNHDA, CDR2 SQIVND (reference sequence). CDR3 nucleotide sequence: TGTGCCAGTAGTTTGACTAGCGGGGGGGCCCACAATGAGCAGTTCTTC. Translating it yields CASSLTSGGAHNEQFF.

The J gene is TRBJ1-2, the V gene TRBV29-1; 7 bases fit TRBD1. V shed 5 bases and J 4 bases; nucleotides not matched to a gene: 1. The germline CDR1 and CDR2 sequences are SQVTM and ANQGSEA. The CDR3 contains 11 residues. The CDR3 protein is CSVRTGYGYTF. As DNA, the CDR3 is TGCAGCGTTAGGACAGGCTATGGCTACACCTTC.

The chain joins TRBV7-2 to TRBJ1-1, with D possibly TRBD1 on 6 matching bases. The CDR3 consists of 17 residues. Germline CDR1 and CDR2: SGHTA and FQGNSA. The V end lost 5 bases, the J end lost 5 bases, and 24 bases lay between the germline ends. In DNA, the CDR3 is TGTGCCAGCAGCCTCCATCTCGGGGGGCGACCGGATACTGAAGCTTTCTTT. It is translated as CASSLHLGGRPDTEAFF.

The chain combines TRBV6-2 or TRBV6-3 with TRBJ2-3; D perhaps matches TRBD2 (6 bases). V was clipped by 2 bases and J by 8 bases, with 23 bases between them. The CDR3 contains 17 residues. Looked up from germline, CDR1 is MNHEY and CDR2 is SVGEGT. As DNA, the CDR3 is TGTGCCAGCAGTTACAGGGATGGAGGGCACTCACCGCTTACGCAGTATTTT. Protein: CASSYRDGGHSPLTQYF.

The V and J genes are TRBV6-5 and TRBJ1-2, with D possibly matching TRBD1 (5 bases). CDR1 MNHEY and CDR2 SVGAGI come from the germline V gene. The CDR3 sequence is 15 residues long. V lost 0 bases to trimming and J lost 8 bases, with 16 bases between them. The CDR3 DNA follows: TGTGCCAGCAGTTACTCGATCGCGGGGGTGAGGGGCTACACCTTC. Its protein product is CASSYSIAGVRGYTF.

The rearrangement joins TRBV7-8 to TRBJ1-2; 7 bases match TRBD1. Germline V CDR1 and CDR2: SGHVS, FQNEAQ. The ends lost 4 bases at V and 3 bases at J; junction bases unmatched: 5. This CDR3 has 14 amino acids. CDR3 nucleotides: TGTGCCAGCAGCTCGGACAGGCTCTACTATGGCTACACCTTC. Amino acids: CASSSDRLYYGYTF.

The chain employs TRBV30 and TRBJ1-2; a possible D gene is TRBD1 (6 bases). This CDR3 spans 13 amino acids. The ends were cut back, 2 bases at V and 5 bases at J, with 12 bases in the middle. Germline loops: CDR1 GTSNPN, CDR2 SVGIG (reference sequence). Here the CDR3 reads CAWSPRGWYGYTF. In DNA form, the CDR3 reads TGTGCCTGGAGTCCCAGGGGTTGGTATGGCTACACCTTC.